This T cell receptor (beta chain) derives from a study of shared clonotypes between healthy human individuals. This CDR3 is 15 amino acids long. Here immunoSEQ multiplex PCR was the method, and the copy in TCRdb shows in-frame clones only, minus some. Among approximately 2.4 million clones listed, roughly 95% were seen once. The receptor's source is a man aged 18 to 29 in good health. V gene TRBV21-1 combines with J gene TRBJ2-1; TRBD2 is the table's D call and was not checked against the DNA. TRBV21-1 has pseudogene status. The source material was naive CD4+ T cells sorted from blood. Subset indicated: CD45RA+ positively selected. CDR3 nucleotides: TGTGCCAGCAGCCTTGGAGGGGAGGGCAGCAATGAGCAGTTCTTC. Translating gives CASSLGGEGSNEQFF.